The 18 T cell receptor beta chains listed next were all sequenced from one sample in a study of cytomegalovirus exposure and HLA in healthy donors (dated by TCRdb to 2016 to 2017). Receptor libraries were prepared by the immunoSEQ multiplex PCR assay. The multiplex PCR relied on a mix of 60 forward primers for TCR Vbeta segments and 13 reverse primers for TCR Jbeta segments. Here the immuneACCESS table is served through TCRdb, limited to in-frame sequences with V and J called. Missing clones are a known gap in these copies; in checked studies unresolved V genes cover under half, and the rest lacks a known reason. Across this sample there are over 120,000 clones, with roughly 78% seen only once. The ten most abundant clones make up roughly 2.9% of the sample. What was sequenced was PBMCs. These TCRs come from a female donor in good health and CMV-seronegative.

The genes are TRBV27 and TRBJ2-1; D is uncertain. CDR3 length: 14 amino acids. Trimming took 2 bases from V and 8 from J, leaving 13 bases between them. The germline V gene encodes CDR1 MNHEY and CDR2 SMNVEV (reference sequence). This CDR3 reads CASSLIMGSHEQFF. CDR3 nucleotide sequence: TGTGCCAGCAGTTTAATTATGGGCAGCCATGAGCAGTTCTTC.

The gene calls are TRBV9 and TRBJ2-7; 8 bases fit TRBD2. The CDR3 totals 17 residues. Germline loops: CDR1 SGDLS, CDR2 YYNGEE. Trimming removed 2 bases from V and 2 bases from J; junction bases left unmatched: 12. The CDR3 is CASSVRLRLARTYEQYF. In DNA form, the CDR3 reads TGTGCCAGCAGCGTGAGGCTGAGACTAGCGCGAACCTACGAGCAGTACTTC. Drawing the rest from reference TRBV9 and TRBJ2-7, the complete variable domain is DSGVTQTPKHLITATGQRVTLRCSPRSGDLSVYWYQQSLDQGLQFLIQYYNGEERAKGNILERFSAQQFPDLHSELNLSSLELGDSALYFCASSVRLRLARTYEQYFGPGTRLTVT.

The chain combines TRBV27 with TRBJ2-1; 8 bases are a match to TRBD1. Per germline, CDR1 MNHEY and CDR2 SMNVEV (reference sequence). V shed 5 bases and J 4 bases; nucleotides not matched to a gene: 7. CDR3 length: 15 residues. CDR3 amino acids: CASSDYRGAYNEQFF. The CDR3 DNA follows: TGTGCCAGCAGTGACTACAGGGGGGCTTACAATGAGCAGTTCTTC.

This clone has only one observation. This chain connects TRBV7-2 to TRBJ1-6; D is perhaps TRBD1 (5 bases). CDR3 length: 15 amino acids. V was clipped by 2 bases and J by 7 bases, with 12 bases between them. Germline V lookup: CDR1 SGHTA, CDR2 FQGNSA. The CDR3 here is CASSLIAGKNSPLHF. CDR3 DNA sequence: TGTGCCAGCAGCTTAATAGCAGGGAAGAATTCACCCCTCCACTTT.

V and J are TRBV5-1 and TRBJ2-2, with D hard to call. The V gene's germline CDR1 is SGHRS and CDR2 YFSETQ. V was cut by 7 bases and J by 2 bases, with 12 bases left in between. CDR3 size: 14 residues. The CDR3 protein is CASVSTANTGELFF. In nucleotides, the CDR3 is TGCGCCAGCGTCTCAACTGCAAACACCGGGGAGCTGTTTTTT.

This chain links TRBV5-4 with TRBJ1-3; D gene unclear. The CDR3 has 14 amino acids. CDR1 and CDR2 (germline): SGHNT, YYREEE (reference sequence). Trimming took off 4 bases at V and 6 bases at J, with 14 bases between the two ends. The CDR3: CASSRDPWENTIYF. In nucleotides, the CDR3 is TGTGCCAGCAGCCGGGATCCCTGGGAAAACACCATATATTTT.

The chain couples TRBV5-6 to TRBJ1-2, with D possibly being TRBD1 (5 bases). Germline loops: CDR1 SGHDT, CDR2 YYEEEE. The CDR3 consists of 14 residues. Between the trimmed V and J ends, which lost 4 bases and 3 bases, there was a span of 13 bases. CDR3 bases: TGTGCCAGCAGCCCGCAGACAGAGTACTATGGCTACACCTTC. Translating gives CASSPQTEYYGYTF. The full variable domain, completed using reference TRBV5-6 and TRBJ1-2, is DAGVTQSPTHLIKTRGQQVTLRCSPKSGHDTVSWYQQALGQGPQFIFQYYEEEERQRGNFPDRFSGHQFPNYSSELNVNALLLGDSALYLCASSPQTEYYGYTFGSGTRLTVV.

The chain couples TRBV28 to TRBJ2-2; 7 bases agree with TRBD1. V was clipped by 2 bases and J by 5 bases; unmatched bases: 8. The CDR3 consists of 16 residues. Germline lookup yields CDR1 MDHEN and CDR2 SYDVKM. The CDR3 reads CASSLPQGWWTGELFF. Here the CDR3 DNA reads TGTGCCAGCAGTTTACCACAGGGGTGGTGGACCGGGGAGCTGTTTTTT.

The chain is built from TRBV29-1 and TRBJ1-1; D call uncertain. The CDR3 consists of 13 residues. The V gene lost 1 base and the J gene lost 5 bases, with 11 bases spanning the gap. Germline values: CDR1 SQVTM, CDR2 ANQGSEA. In nucleotides, the CDR3 is TGCAGCGTTGAAGTGCGGGCCGGGACTGAAGCTTTCTTT. The encoded protein is CSVEVRAGTEAFF.

V gene TRBV28 combines with J gene TRBJ2-1, with 7 bases aligning to TRBD2. Germline CDR1 MDHEN, CDR2 SYDVKM. This CDR3 has 21 residues. Unmatched junction bases numbered 25, after V lost 4 bases and J lost 4 bases. The CDR3 spells CASSSSGLGRLGGGLYNEQFF. The CDR3 coding sequence is TGTGCCAGCAGTTCTTCTGGTTTAGGTCGTCTGGGGGGGGGTCTTTACAATGAGCAGTTCTTC.

The chain couples TRBV18 to TRBJ2-5; D call uncertain. Trimming stripped 4 bases from V and 4 bases from J, with 16 bases between. CDR1 and CDR2 from the germline V gene are KGHSH and LQKENI. The CDR3 is 15 residues long. The CDR3 bases are TGTGCCAGCTCACGTCAGAACACAAGTCGAGAGACCCAGTACTTC. This encodes CASSRQNTSRETQYF.

V gene TRBV5-1 combines with J gene TRBJ2-7; 11 bases fit TRBD2. Per germline, CDR1 SGHRS and CDR2 YFSETQ. CDR3 size: 14 residues. The J segment lost 6 bases and the V segment lost 0 bases, leaving 2 bases of the junction unmatched. The CDR3 DNA is TGCGCCAGCAGCTTGGATAGCGGGAGGGGCGAGCAGTACTTC. Protein: CASSLDSGRGEQYF.

This chain uses TRBV15 with TRBJ1-3; no reliable D call. Trimming pared 0 bases from V and 0 bases from J, leaving 6 bases between. CDR3 length equals 15 residues. Germline CDR1 and CDR2: LNHNV and YYDKDF (reference sequence). In DNA, the CDR3 is TGTGCCACCAGCAGAGATCGTAACTCTGGAAACACCATATATTTT. This gives the protein CATSRDRNSGNTIYF.

This chain links TRBV18 with TRBJ1-6; a weak D match, TRBD1 (6 bases). The length of the CDR3 is 15 residues. Deletions cut 2 bases from V and 8 bases from J, with 13 bases between. Germline CDR1 KGHSH, CDR2 LQKENI. The CDR3: CASSPTGQRDSPLHF. The CDR3 DNA sequence: TGTGCCAGCTCACCAACAGGGCAGAGGGATTCACCCCTCCACTTT.

The gene calls are TRBV28 and TRBJ2-4; TRBD1 matches 10 bases. The CDR3 contains 16 residues. Per germline, CDR1 MDHEN and CDR2 SYDVKM. With V trimmed by 1 base and J by 1 base, 1 base remained unmatched. CDR3 loop: CASSLSDRGAKNIQYF. CDR3 DNA sequence: TGTGCCAGCAGTTTATCGGACAGGGGGGCCAAAAACATTCAGTACTTC.

The genes are TRBV28 and TRBJ1-6; D not resolved. Germline loops: CDR1 MDHEN, CDR2 SYDVKM. The CDR3 totals 18 residues. The V end was cut by 2 bases, the J end by 0 bases, with 14 bases between. The CDR3, as DNA: TGTGCCAGCAGTTTAAGGGAGGGTTTAAGCTCCTATAATTCACCCCTCCACTTT. Translating it yields CASSLREGLSSYNSPLHF.

The chain employs TRBV28 and TRBJ1-2; no definite D call. Germline V gives CDR1 MDHEN, CDR2 SYDVKM. Between the trimmed V and J ends, which lost 3 bases and 0 bases, there was a span of 8 bases. The CDR3 totals 14 residues. The CDR3, as DNA: TGTGCCAGCAGTTTGGGCAGCTCTAACTATGGCTACACCTTC. Encoded protein: CASSLGSSNYGYTF.

CDR3 amino acids: CASSLFGQGAHEQYF. The CDR3 bases are TGTGCCAGCTCGCTATTCGGACAGGGCGCCCACGAGCAGTACTTC. The gene calls are TRBV18 and TRBJ2-7; TRBD1 agrees at 8 bases. This CDR3 contains 15 residues. Germline lookup yields CDR1 KGHSH and CDR2 LQKENI. The trim removed 6 bases at V and 5 bases at J, leaving 12 bases unmatched. The full variable domain, rest sourced from reference TRBV18 and TRBJ2-7, is NAGVMQNPRHLVRRRGQEARLRCSPMKGHSHVYWYRQLPEEGLKFMVYLQKENIIDESGMPKERFSAEFPKEGPSILRIQQVVRGDSAAYFCASSLFGQGAHEQYFGPGTRLTVT.